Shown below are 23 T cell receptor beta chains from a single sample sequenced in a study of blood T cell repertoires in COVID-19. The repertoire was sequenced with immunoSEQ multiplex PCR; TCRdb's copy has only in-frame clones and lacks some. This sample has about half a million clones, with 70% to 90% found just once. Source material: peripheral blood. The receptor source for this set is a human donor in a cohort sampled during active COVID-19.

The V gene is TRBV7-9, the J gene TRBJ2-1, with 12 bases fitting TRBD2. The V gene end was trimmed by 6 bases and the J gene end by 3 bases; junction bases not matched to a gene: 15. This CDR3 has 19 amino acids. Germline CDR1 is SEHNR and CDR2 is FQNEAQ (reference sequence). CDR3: CASSHPRLAGGQLYNEQFF. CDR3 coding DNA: TGTGCCAGCAGTCACCCGCGGCTAGCGGGAGGGCAGCTCTACAATGAGCAGTTCTTC. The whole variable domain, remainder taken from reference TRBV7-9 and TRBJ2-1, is DTGVSQNPRHKITKRGQNVTFRCDPISEHNRLYWYRQTLGQGPEFLTYFQNEAQLEKSRLLSDRFSAERPKGSFSTLEIQRTEQGDSAMYLCASSHPRLAGGQLYNEQFFGPGTRLTVL.

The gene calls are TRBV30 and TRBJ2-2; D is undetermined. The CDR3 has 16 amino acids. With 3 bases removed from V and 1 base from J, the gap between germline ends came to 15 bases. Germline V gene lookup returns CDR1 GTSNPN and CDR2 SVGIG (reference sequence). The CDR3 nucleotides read TGTGCCTGGAGCGCCCCCGAGCGCAAGAACACCGGGGAGCTGTTTTTT. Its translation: CAWSAPERKNTGELFF.

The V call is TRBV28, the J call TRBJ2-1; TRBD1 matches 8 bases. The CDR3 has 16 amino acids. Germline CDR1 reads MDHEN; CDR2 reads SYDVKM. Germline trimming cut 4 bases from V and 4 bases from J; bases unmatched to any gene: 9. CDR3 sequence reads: CASSSPGTGLYNEQFF. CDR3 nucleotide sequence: TGTGCCAGCAGTTCCCCCGGGACAGGTCTTTACAATGAGCAGTTCTTC.

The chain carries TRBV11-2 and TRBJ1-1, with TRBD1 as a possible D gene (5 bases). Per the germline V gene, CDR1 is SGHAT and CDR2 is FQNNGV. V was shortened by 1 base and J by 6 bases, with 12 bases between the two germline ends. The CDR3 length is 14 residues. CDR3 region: CASSLGQGGAEAFF. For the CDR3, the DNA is TGTGCCAGCAGCTTAGGCCAGGGAGGGGCTGAAGCTTTCTTT.

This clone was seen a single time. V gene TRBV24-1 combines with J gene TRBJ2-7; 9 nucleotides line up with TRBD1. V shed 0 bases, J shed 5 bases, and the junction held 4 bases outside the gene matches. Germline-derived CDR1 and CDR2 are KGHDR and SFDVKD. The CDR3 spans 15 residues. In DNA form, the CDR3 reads TGTGCCACCAGTGATTTGAACAGGGGGCCTGACGAGCAGTACTTC. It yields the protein CATSDLNRGPDEQYF.

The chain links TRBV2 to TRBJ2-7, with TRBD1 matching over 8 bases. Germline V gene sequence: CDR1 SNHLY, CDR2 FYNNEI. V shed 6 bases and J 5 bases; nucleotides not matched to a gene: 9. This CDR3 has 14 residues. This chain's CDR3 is CASSVDRVTHEQYF. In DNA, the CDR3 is TGTGCCAGCAGCGTGGACAGGGTAACCCACGAGCAGTACTTC.

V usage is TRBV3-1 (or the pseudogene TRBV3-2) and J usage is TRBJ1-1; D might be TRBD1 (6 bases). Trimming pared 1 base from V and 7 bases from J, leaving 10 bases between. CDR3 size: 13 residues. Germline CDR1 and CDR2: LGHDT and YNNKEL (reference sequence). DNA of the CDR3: TGTGCCAGCAGCCAAGGTGGGGGACATGAAGCTTTCTTT. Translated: CASSQGGGHEAFF.

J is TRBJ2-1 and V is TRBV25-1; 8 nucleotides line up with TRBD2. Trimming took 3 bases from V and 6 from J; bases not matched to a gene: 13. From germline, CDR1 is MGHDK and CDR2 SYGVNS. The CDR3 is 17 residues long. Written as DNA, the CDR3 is TGTGCCAGCAGTGATGGATGGGGACTAGTCGGCGGCAATGAGCAGTTCTTC. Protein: CASSDGWGLVGGNEQFF.

For the CDR3, the DNA is TGTGCCTGGGTCCGAGCGGGAAAGGGAACAGATACGCAGTATTTT. The encoded protein is CAWVRAGKGTDTQYF. The chain has TRBV30 and TRBJ2-3; 7 bases are shared with TRBD2. V was pared by 5 bases and J by 3 bases, with 11 bases of the junction left unmatched. This CDR3 contains 15 residues. In germline, CDR1 is GTSNPN, CDR2 SVGIG (reference sequence). Drawing the rest from reference TRBV30 and TRBJ2-3, the complete variable domain is SQTIHQWPATLVQPVGSPLSLECTVEGTSNPNLYWYRQAAGRGLQLLFYSVGIGQISSEVPQNLSASRPQDRQFILSSKKLLLSDSGFYLCAWVRAGKGTDTQYFGPGTRLTVL.

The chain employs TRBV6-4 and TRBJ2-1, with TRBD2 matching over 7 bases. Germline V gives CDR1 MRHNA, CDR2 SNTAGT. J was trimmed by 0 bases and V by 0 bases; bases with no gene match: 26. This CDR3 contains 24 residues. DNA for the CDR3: TGTGCCAGCAGTGACTCGATTAAGGGAAAGGTTGCGGGAGCTCTAGTAAACTCCTACAATGAGCAGTTCTTC. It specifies CASSDSIKGKVAGALVNSYNEQFF.

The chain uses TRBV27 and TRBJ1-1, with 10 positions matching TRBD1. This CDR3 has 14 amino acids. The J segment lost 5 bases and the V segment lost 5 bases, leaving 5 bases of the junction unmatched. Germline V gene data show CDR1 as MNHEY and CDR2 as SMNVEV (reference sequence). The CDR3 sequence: CASSPRQGATEAFF. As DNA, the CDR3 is TGTGCCAGCAGTCCCAGACAGGGGGCGACTGAAGCTTTCTTT.

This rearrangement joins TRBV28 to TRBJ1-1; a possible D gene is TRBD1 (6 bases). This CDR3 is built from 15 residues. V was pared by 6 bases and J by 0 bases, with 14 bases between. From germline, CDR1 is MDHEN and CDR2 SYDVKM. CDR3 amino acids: CASSPTGALNTEAFF. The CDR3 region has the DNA TGTGCCAGCAGCCCGACAGGAGCCTTGAACACTGAAGCTTTCTTT.

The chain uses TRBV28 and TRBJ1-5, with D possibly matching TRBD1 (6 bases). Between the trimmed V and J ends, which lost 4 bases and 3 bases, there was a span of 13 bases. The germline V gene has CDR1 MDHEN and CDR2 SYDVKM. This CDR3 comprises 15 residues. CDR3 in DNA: TGTGCCAGCAGTTCCCCAGGGGCGATCAATCAGCCCCAGCATTTT. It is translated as CASSSPGAINQPQHF.

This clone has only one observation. For the CDR3, the DNA is TGTGCCAGCAGCCCCCGCACAGGCCAGGCGTCACCCCTCCACTTT. As protein: CASSPRTGQASPLHF. J is TRBJ1-6 and V is TRBV9; D is possibly TRBD1 (5 bases). Germline loops: CDR1 SGDLS, CDR2 YYNGEE. The V gene lost 4 bases and the J gene lost 10 bases, with 18 bases spanning the gap. This CDR3 contains 15 residues. The whole variable domain, filled in from reference TRBV9 and TRBJ1-6, reads DSGVTQTPKHLITATGQRVTLRCSPRSGDLSVYWYQQSLDQGLQFLIQYYNGEERAKGNILERFSAQQFPDLHSELNLSSLELGDSALYFCASSPRTGQASPLHFGNGTRLTVT.

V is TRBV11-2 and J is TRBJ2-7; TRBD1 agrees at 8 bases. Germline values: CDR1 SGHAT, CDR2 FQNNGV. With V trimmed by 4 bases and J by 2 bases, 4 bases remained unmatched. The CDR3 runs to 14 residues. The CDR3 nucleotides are TGTGCCAGCAGCTATGGACAGGGTGCCTACGAGCAGTACTTC. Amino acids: CASSYGQGAYEQYF.

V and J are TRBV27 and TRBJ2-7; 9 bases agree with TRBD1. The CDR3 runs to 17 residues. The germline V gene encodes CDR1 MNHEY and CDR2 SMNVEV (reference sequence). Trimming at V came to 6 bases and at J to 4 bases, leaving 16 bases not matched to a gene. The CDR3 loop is CASSPPPSGQGRYEQYF. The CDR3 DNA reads TGTGCCAGCAGCCCCCCCCCGTCGGGACAGGGAAGGTACGAGCAGTACTTC.

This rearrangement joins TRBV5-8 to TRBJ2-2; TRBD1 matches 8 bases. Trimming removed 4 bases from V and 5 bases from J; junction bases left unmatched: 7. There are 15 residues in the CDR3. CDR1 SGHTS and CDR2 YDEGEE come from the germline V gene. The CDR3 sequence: CASSVTGAGTGELFF. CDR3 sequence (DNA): TGTGCCAGCAGCGTGACAGGGGCTGGAACCGGGGAGCTGTTTTTT.

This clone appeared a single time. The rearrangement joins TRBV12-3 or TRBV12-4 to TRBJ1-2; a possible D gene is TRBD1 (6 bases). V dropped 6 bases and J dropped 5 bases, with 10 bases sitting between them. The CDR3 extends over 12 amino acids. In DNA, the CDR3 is TGTGCCAGCAGCTCAAGGGGGTATGGCTACACCTTC. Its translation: CASSSRGYGYTF.

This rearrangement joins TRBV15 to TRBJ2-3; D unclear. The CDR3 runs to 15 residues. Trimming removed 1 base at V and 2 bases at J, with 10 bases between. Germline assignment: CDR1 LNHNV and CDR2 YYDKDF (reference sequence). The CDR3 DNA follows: TGTGCCACCAGCAGAGGAGGCTGGTCCACAGATACGCAGTATTTT. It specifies CATSRGGWSTDTQYF.

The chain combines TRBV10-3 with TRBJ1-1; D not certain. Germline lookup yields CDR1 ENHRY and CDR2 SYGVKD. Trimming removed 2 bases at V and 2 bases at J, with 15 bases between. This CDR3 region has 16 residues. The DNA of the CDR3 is TGTGCCATCAGTGAGACTCCCCCGGGAACCAACACTGAAGCTTTCTTT. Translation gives CAISETPPGTNTEAFF.

CDR3 amino acids: CASSLAGDQPQHF. CDR3 DNA: TGTGCCAGCAGCTTAGCAGGGGATCAGCCCCAGCATTTT. V gene TRBV7-2 combines with J gene TRBJ1-5; D might be TRBD1 (5 bases). The CDR3 is made up of 13 amino acids. V shed 0 bases and J shed 5 bases, with 5 bases lying between them. Germline V gene sequence: CDR1 SGHTA, CDR2 FQGNSA.

The DNA of the CDR3 is TGTGCCAGCAGCGCGCCTAGCGGGAGCTCCTACAATGAGCAGTTCTTC. Translation gives CASSAPSGSSYNEQFF. The chain carries TRBV7-9 and TRBJ2-1, with 10 positions matching TRBD2. Trimming at V came to 5 bases and at J to 0 bases, leaving 4 bases not matched to a gene. CDR3 size: 16 residues. CDR1 and CDR2 (germline): SEHNR, FQNEAQ (reference sequence).

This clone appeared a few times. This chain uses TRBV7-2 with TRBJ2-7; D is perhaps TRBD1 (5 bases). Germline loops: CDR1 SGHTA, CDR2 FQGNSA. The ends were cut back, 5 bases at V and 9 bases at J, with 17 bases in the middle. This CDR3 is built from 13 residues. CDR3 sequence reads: CASSPRVLWGQYF. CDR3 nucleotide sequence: TGTGCCAGCAGCCCCAGGGTCCTCTGGGGGCAGTACTTC.